The 5 T cell receptor beta chains reported below all come from one sample, sequenced in a study of T cell repertoires in cytomegalovirus infection. TCRdb called the reads again in MiXCR, with one record for every CDR3 protein. In the table there are hundreds of thousands of distinct CDR3 sequences, approximately 25% of which are singletons. The sequencing input was CD8+ T cells from PBMCs. Receptors originate from a human donor in good health (CMV status not recorded). Some clones in this sample may be carry-over from other donors' samples.

This clonotype was detected only a few times. The chain uses TRBV14 and TRBJ1-1; 8 nucleotides align to TRBD1. Trimming at V came to 4 bases and at J to 3 bases, leaving 13 bases not matched to a gene. The CDR3 runs to 17 residues. The V gene's germline CDR1 is SGHDN and CDR2 FVKESK. CDR3: CASSPGQGQKDYTEAFF. For the CDR3, the DNA is TGTGCCAGCAGCCCAGGACAGGGCCAAAAGGATTACACTGAAGCTTTCTTT.

This clonotype was observed a handful of times. V and J are TRBV20-1 and TRBJ2-7; D may match TRBD1 or TRBD2 (6 bases each). Trimming left V 3 bases short and J 3 bases short, with 33 bases between. CDR1 and CDR2 from the germline V gene are DFQATT and SNEGSKA (reference sequence). CDR3 length equals 20 residues. This CDR3 is CSASPLGGGTITGHGYEQYF. The CDR3 DNA is TGCAGTGCTAGCCCATTAGGAGGGGGGACAATCACGGGGCATGGCTACGAGCAGTACTTC.

This clonotype was seen at least ten times. This sequence joins TRBV12-3 or TRBV12-4 and TRBJ1-1; D is unclear. CDR3 size: 14 residues. Trimming removed 3 bases at V and 0 bases at J, with 8 bases between. The CDR3 loop reads CASSLTSLNTEAFF. The DNA of the CDR3 is TGTGCCAGCAGTTTGACAAGCCTGAACACTGAAGCTTTCTTT.

A note on this clonotype: A single base separates this from a much larger clone, so it may be a read error. V usage is TRBV7-6 and J usage is TRBJ2-3; no definite D call. CDR1 and CDR2 (germline): SGHVS, FNYEAQ. The CDR3 sequence is 14 residues long. The CDR3 bases are TGTGTCAGCAGCTCGAGGTTTCCGCCAGATACGCAGTATTTT. The encoded protein is CVSSSRFPPDTQYF.

This clonotype has a count of ten or more. This sequence joins TRBV6-2 or TRBV6-3 and TRBJ2-2, with a weak D call TRBD1 (5 bases). This CDR3 has 14 residues. Germline loops: CDR1 MNHEY, CDR2 SVGEGT. Trimming took off 4 bases at V and 5 bases at J, with 11 bases between the two ends. DNA of the CDR3: TGTGCCAGCAGTTCCATCAGGGATACCGGGGAGCTGTTTTTT. Translating it yields CASSSIRDTGELFF.